This entry is about one TCR beta chain. Its antigen is still unknown. No quality values exist for individual bases; no much larger clone is one base distant. According to the germline V gene, CDR1 reads MNHEY and CDR2 reads SVGAGI. Trimming costs V 6 bases and J 7 bases, and their ends lie 16 bases apart. Reading from cysteine to phenylalanine, the CDR3 counts 14 amino acids. The kept DNA is CDR3 alone, 42 bases in frame from the first base. This specimen belongs to a study of blood T cell repertoires in COVID-19 (dated by TCRdb to the early 2020s). Turning to the overall study: Collaborator samples came from the United States, Italy and Spain and covered acute and convalescent phases of COVID-19. The repertoires were released in a freely available public database meant as a resource for research on the immune response to SARS-CoV-2. Samples were obtained from the ongoing ImmuneRACE study (first 160 participants) and from some 1,300 subjects provided by 6 global collaborators. The dataset comprised deeply sampled blood TCRbeta repertoires from subjects exposed to, actively infected with, or recovered from COVID-19. The prospective study material was composed of cDNA or gDNA derived from T cells, B-cell-depleted T cells, or PBMCs. Nearly every sample came with metadata listing a de-identified subject ID, COVID-19 status, age in years and sex. Where HLA class I and class II types were available, the types were taken from metadata supplied by the sample provider, not from assay-based typing.

The investigation overall reported the following: Clinical and demographic metadata were provided uncurated, with the amount varying by source and participant.

One collaborating source in Seattle enrolled patients during active infection and followed them longitudinally through the course of disease. Whole blood was collected in K2EDTA tubes by collaborating institutions according to the institutions' own protocols. For TCRbeta analysis, collaborators shipped samples as frozen whole blood, isolated PBMCs, or DNA extracted from either of those sample types. The immunoSEQ Assay, a bias-controlled multiplex PCR, was used to amplify TCRbeta CDR3 regions from genomic DNA. Processing in the source paper ran as follows. The number of nucleated cells in each sample was estimated from the amplification of reference gene primers within the assay. To quantify the absolute abundance of each unique TCRbeta CDR3 rearrangement, sequence reads were collapsed and filtered. For each sample, productive Simpson clonality was calculated as the square root of Simpson's diversity index over productive rearrangements. What TCRdb holds here is the immuneACCESS table cut down to in-frame rearrangements. Part of the clones is not present; checked against another copy, under half of the missing clones reflect an unresolved V gene, and the others are unexplained. The V and J calls and clone size were taken over from that table, and D and trimming were inferred from the DNA. The sample table shows just under 350,000 clones, and almost 90% are seen once. Together, the top ten hold 7.3% of the sample.

Sequencing used peripheral blood. The clonotype originates from a woman in her sixties or seventies with COVID-19, enrolled during active disease. The chain employs TRBV6-5 and TRBJ1-5, with the identity of the D gene unclear. The CDR3 protein is CASRLTSEGQPQHF. In nucleotides, the sequence is TGTGCCAGCAGGTTGACCTCGGAGGGCCAGCCCCAGCATTTT.